This TCR beta chain was sequenced during a study of blood T cell repertoires in COVID-19. Trimming left V 2 bases short and J 2 bases short, with 10 bases between. Looked up from germline, CDR1 is KGHDR and CDR2 is SFDVKD. The CDR3 runs 15 residues. Generated by immunoSEQ multiplex PCR, the TCRdb table keeps only in-frame clones and is missing some. The table shows about 140,000 clones, with more than 60% occurring only once. The specimen sequenced was peripheral blood. This TCR came from a man over 45 with acute or convalescent COVID-19. The chain has TRBV24-1 and TRBJ2-3, with D maybe TRBD1 (5 bases). In nucleotides, the CDR3 is TGTGCCACCAGTGATTCGACAGTTTCCACAGATACGCAGTATTTT. This translates into CATSDSTVSTDTQYF.